These 19 T cell receptor beta chains were sequenced from one sample in a study of blood T cells in healthy people across ages. PCR was performed a second time for roughly 6 to 12 cycles using a sample-barcoded 5' primer and a J-beta primer mix. TCRdb re-called the 5' RACE reads through MiXCR, storing one row per CDR3 protein. In the table there are approximately 900,000 distinct CDR3 sequences, roughly 50% of which are singletons. Material for sequencing was blood. Receptor source: a man in his thirties or forties in good health.

This chain uses TRBV24-1 with TRBJ2-1; D uncertain. The CDR3 extends over 11 amino acids. CDR1 is KGHDR, CDR2 SFDVKD, per germline. V lost 3 bases and J lost 12, with 8 bases in between. The CDR3 DNA reads TGTGCCACCAGTGATGGCGAAGCGCAGTTCTTC. Translating gives CATSDGEAQFF.

This clonotype occurred a few times. The rearrangement joins TRBV5-1 to TRBJ2-5; tentative D call: TRBD1 (5 bases). Between the trimmed V and J ends, which lost 3 bases and 0 bases, there was a span of 12 bases. The germline V gene has CDR1 SGHRS and CDR2 YFSETQ. The CDR3 runs 15 residues. The CDR3 sequence is CASSSLTAYQETQYF. CDR3 DNA sequence: TGCGCCAGCAGCTCGCTGACAGCGTACCAAGAGACCCAGTACTTC.

V gene TRBV20-1 combines with J gene TRBJ1-6; 9 nucleotides line up with TRBD1. The germline CDR1 and CDR2 sequences are DFQATT and SNEGSKA (reference sequence). The CDR3 has 14 residues. The V gene end was trimmed by 5 bases and the J gene end by 7 bases; junction bases not matched to a gene: 6. The CDR3 reads CSADGGQGNSPLHF. The CDR3 DNA is TGCAGTGCTGATGGGGGACAGGGCAATTCACCCCTCCACTTT.

CDR3 residues: CASSLRADPTYEQYF. DNA for the CDR3: TGTGCCAGCAGCTTAAGGGCGGATCCAACCTACGAGCAGTACTTC. The chain recombines TRBV7-9 with TRBJ2-7, with D uncertain. The CDR3 is 15 amino acids. The ends were cut back, 2 bases at V and 2 bases at J, with 13 bases in the middle. From germline, CDR1 is SEHNR and CDR2 FQNEAQ (reference sequence). The full variable domain, with the rest looked up from reference TRBV7-9 and TRBJ2-7, is DTGVSQNPRHKITKRGQNVTFRCDPISEHNRLYWYRQTLGQGPEFLTYFQNEAQLEKSRLLSDRFSAERPKGSFSTLEIQRTEQGDSAMYLCASSLRADPTYEQYFGPGTRLTVT.

This chain links TRBV11-2 with TRBJ1-4; TRBD1 matches at 7 bases. CDR1 and CDR2 (germline): SGHAT, FQNNGV. The CDR3 runs to 14 residues. Germline trimming cut 4 bases from V and 7 bases from J; bases unmatched to any gene: 6. The CDR3 protein is CASSYTRQGEKLFF. As DNA, the CDR3 is TGTGCCAGCAGCTATACGCGACAGGGTGAAAAACTGTTTTTT.

J is TRBJ1-1 and V is TRBV19, with D possibly TRBD1 on 6 matching bases. Germline values: CDR1 LNHDA, CDR2 SQIVND (reference sequence). CDR3 size: 15 residues. The germline V and J ends were trimmed by 5 bases and 6 bases, with 19 bases remaining between them. Here the CDR3 DNA reads TGTGCCAGTAGTCCCTTGAGAAGGGGGAGGTCTGAAGCTTTCTTT. Its translation: CASSPLRRGRSEAFF.

About this clonotype: One base away lies a much larger clone, so this may be a sequencing read error. The V call is TRBV28, the J call TRBJ1-5; weak D call: TRBD1 (6 bases). The CDR3 has 13 residues. V lost 7 bases and J lost 1, with 8 bases in between. Germline CDR1 reads MDHEN; CDR2 reads SYDVKM. This CDR3 is CASIQGSNQPQHF. As DNA, the CDR3 is TGTGCCAGCATCCAGGGGAGCAATCAGCCCCAGCATTTT.

Remarks on this clonotype: Since a much larger clone is just one base distant, this may be a read error. The chain couples TRBV24-1 to TRBJ2-1, with 8 positions matching TRBD1. The J call is in doubt because the DNA end fits TRBJ2-7 better. Germline V gives CDR1 KGHDR, CDR2 SFDVKD. The CDR3 runs to 15 residues. CDR3 DNA: TGTGCCACCAGTGATTTCGGACAGGGATCCAATGAGCAGTACTTC. Residues: CATSDFGQGSNEQYF.

The V and J genes are TRBV5-1 and TRBJ2-2; 12 bases map to TRBD2. V trimming: 2 bases; J trimming: 4 bases; junction bases outside the gene matches: 6. The germline V gene has CDR1 SGHRS and CDR2 YFSETQ. This CDR3 region has 17 residues. In nucleotides, the CDR3 is TGCGCCAGCAGCTTTCCACTAGCGGGGGGCTCCACCGGGGAGCTGTTTTTT. Translating gives CASSFPLAGGSTGELFF.

The rearrangement uses TRBV18 and TRBJ1-4, with TRBD1 as a possible D gene (6 bases). The CDR3 spans 16 residues. The germline V gene encodes CDR1 KGHSH and CDR2 LQKENI. V was shortened by 4 bases and J by 7 bases, with 19 bases between the two germline ends. This chain's CDR3 is CASSLGAEGLSEKLFF. In nucleotides, the CDR3 is TGTGCCAGCTCACTGGGGGCTGAAGGTCTTTCTGAAAAACTGTTTTTT.

This chain uses TRBV6-6 with TRBJ2-7; 7 bases align to TRBD1. Trimming cost V 11 bases and J 5 bases; bases outside gene matches: 6. CDR3 length equals 11 residues. The V gene's germline CDR1 is MNHNY and CDR2 SVGAGI (reference sequence). The CDR3 DNA follows: TGTGCCTGCACTACAGGGGACGAGCAGTACTTC. Translated, it gives CACTTGDEQYF.

The table lists this clonotype with a few counts. The J gene is TRBJ2-3, the V gene TRBV4-2, with TRBD2 identical over 8 bases. Trimming at V came to 2 bases and at J to 2 bases, leaving 12 bases not matched to a gene. This CDR3 has 18 amino acids. CDR1 and CDR2 (germline): LGHNA, YNFKEQ. Written as DNA, the CDR3 is TGTGCCAGCAGCCAAACGCGGGCGGGGGGCCCATCCACAGATACGCAGTATTTT. It translates to CASSQTRAGGPSTDTQYF.

V and J are TRBV6-2 or TRBV6-3 and TRBJ2-2, with D possibly matching TRBD2 (6 bases). Germline-derived CDR1 and CDR2 are MNHEY and SVGEGT. V lost 11 bases and J 3 bases, leaving 13 bases between the germline ends. CDR3 size: 13 residues. This chain's CDR3 is CAPRGLYTGELFF. The CDR3 DNA reads as TGTGCCCCCCGGGGACTGTACACCGGGGAGCTGTTTTTT.

The CDR3 sequence: CASSRAVISTDTQYF. In DNA form, the CDR3 reads TGTGCCAGCAGCCGAGCGGTAATTAGCACAGATACGCAGTATTTT. The rearrangement uses TRBV5-6 and TRBJ2-3; possible D gene TRBD2, 5 bases. The length of the CDR3 is 15 residues. Trimming removed 4 bases from V and 0 bases from J, with 12 bases in between. Per the germline V gene, CDR1 is SGHDT and CDR2 is YYEEEE.

As to this clonotype: A clone one base away is much larger, so this may be a read error. The rearrangement joins TRBV4-1 to TRBJ2-4; D call uncertain. This CDR3 has 14 residues. Between the trimmed V and J ends, which lost 1 base and 15 bases, there was a span of 19 bases. The germline CDR1 and CDR2 sequences are MGHRA and YSYEKL. CDR3 in DNA: TGCGCCAGCAGCCAAGGACCCCAGAACTACGAGCGGTACTTC. Translating it yields CASSQGPQNYERYF.

The chain couples TRBV10-3 to TRBJ2-1; D is uncertain. CDR3 length: 12 residues. From germline, CDR1 is ENHRY and CDR2 SYGVKD. The germline V and J ends were trimmed by 6 bases and 10 bases, with 13 bases remaining between them. The DNA of the CDR3 is TGTGCCATCAGCGGTGGGAATTACGAGCAGTTCTTC. Translating it yields CAISGGNYEQFF.

V usage is TRBV11-2 and J usage is TRBJ2-5; TRBD1 aligns across 10 bases. V lost 5 bases and J lost 5; bases outside the gene matches: 17. CDR1 and CDR2 from the germline V gene are SGHAT and FQNNGV. The CDR3 covers 18 residues. CDR3 DNA: TGTGCCAGCAGCCCGCCTTGGGGACAGGGGTCGAACAAGGAGACCCAGTACTTC. Amino acids: CASSPPWGQGSNKETQYF. The full variable domain, completed using reference TRBV11-2 and TRBJ2-5, is EAGVAQSPRYKIIEKRQSVAFWCNPISGHATLYWYQQILGQGPKLLIQFQNNGVVDDSQLPKDRFSAERLKGVDSTLKIQPAKLEDSAVYLCASSPPWGQGSNKETQYFGPGTRLLVL.

In its sample, this clonotype was seen a few times. V usage is TRBV5-1 and J usage is TRBJ1-5, with 7 bases that match TRBD1. The germline CDR1 and CDR2 sequences are SGHRS and YFSETQ. The junction had 4 bases not matched to a gene; V was cut back by 4 bases and J by 0 bases. CDR3 size: 15 residues. CDR3 sequence: CASSRDSPSNQPQHF. CDR3 coding DNA: TGCGCCAGCAGCCGGGACAGTCCTAGCAATCAGCCCCAGCATTTT.

This clonotype showed up just a few times. The chain employs TRBV7-2 and TRBJ1-4; D is ambiguous. CDR1 SGHTA and CDR2 FQGNSA come from the germline V gene. This CDR3 has 14 amino acids. V shed 1 base and J shed 8 bases, with 11 bases lying between them. The CDR3 reads CASSLGFKREKLFF. The DNA for the CDR3 is TGTGCCAGCAGCTTAGGCTTCAAAAGGGAAAAACTGTTTTTT.